The count of the clone carrying this T cell receptor beta chain is one. Its antigen is as yet unknown. The same CDR3 is also encoded by other DNA sequences in this sample. The assay was immunoSEQ multiplex PCR, and TCRdb's table has in-frame clones only and misses some. The table has around 100,000 clones, 84% seen once. The data were taken from a study of T cell clones after liver transplantation. Study-level findings and limits: Small, mixed patient groups and varying post-transplant times limit these conclusions.

The CDR3 length is 12 residues. Germline V lookup: CDR1 MNHEY, CDR2 SVGAGI. The V gene lost 6 bases and the J gene lost 1 base, with 5 bases spanning the gap. Source: CD4+ T cells from blood, taken approximately 50 months after liver transplant. This chain uses TRBV6-5 with TRBJ2-3; the D gene is possibly TRBD2 (5 bases). The TCR originated in a human patient who received a liver transplant. Some of the T cells might come from the graft donor. The CDR3 here is CASRGGTDTQYF. The CDR3, as DNA: TGTGCCAGCAGGGGAGGCACAGATACGCAGTATTTT.